This T cell receptor (beta chain) was captured in a study of cytomegalovirus exposure and HLA in healthy donors. Study results and caveats: Altogether, 150 to 200 TCR beta chains were recorded as cytomegalovirus-associated.

Sequencing was performed with immunoSEQ multiplex PCR; in TCRdb, only in-frame clones are kept and a portion is missing. This table has tens of thousands of clones, 80% to 95% appearing once. Note on this clone: Its target is unknown.

This CDR3 comprises 15 residues. The V end lost 3 bases, the J end lost 3 bases, and 14 bases lay between the germline ends. CDR1 GTSNPN and CDR2 SVGIG come from the germline V gene (reference sequence). The sequence was obtained from a woman under 40 in good health and CMV-seronegative. The genes are TRBV30 and TRBJ2-2, with D maybe TRBD2 (6 bases). What was sequenced was PBMCs. The CDR3 sequence: CAWSAGLAHTGELFF. The CDR3 coding sequence is TGTGCCTGGAGCGCGGGGCTAGCGCACACCGGGGAGCTGTTTTTT. Combining the CDR3 with reference TRBV30 and TRBJ2-2 gives the whole variable domain SQTIHQWPATLVQPVGSPLSLECTVEGTSNPNLYWYRQAAGRGLQLLFYSVGIGQISSEVPQNLSASRPQDRQFILSSKKLLLSDSGFYLCAWSAGLAHTGELFFGEGSRLTVL.